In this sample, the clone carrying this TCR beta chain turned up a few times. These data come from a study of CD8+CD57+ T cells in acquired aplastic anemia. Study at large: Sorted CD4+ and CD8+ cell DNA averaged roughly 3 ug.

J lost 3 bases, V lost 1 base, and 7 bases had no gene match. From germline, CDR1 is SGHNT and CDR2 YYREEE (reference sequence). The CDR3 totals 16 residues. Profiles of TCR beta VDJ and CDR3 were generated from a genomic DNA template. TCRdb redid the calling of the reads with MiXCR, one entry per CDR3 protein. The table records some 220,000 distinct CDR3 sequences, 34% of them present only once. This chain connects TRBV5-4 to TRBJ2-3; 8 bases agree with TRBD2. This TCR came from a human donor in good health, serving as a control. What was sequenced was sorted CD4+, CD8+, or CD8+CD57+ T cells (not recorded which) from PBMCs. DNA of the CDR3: TGTGCCAGCAGCTTGTCGGCGGGAGGAGGGACAGATACGCAGTATTTT. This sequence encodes CASSLSAGGGTDTQYF.